The TCR beta chain described here comes from a study of blood T cell repertoires in COVID-19. Study-wide background: Specimens from acute and convalescent COVID-19 originated in the United States, Italy and Spain.

This clone was observed a few times. The CDR3 has 18 amino acids. V was pared by 2 bases and J by 0 bases, with 10 bases of the junction left unmatched. Germline values: CDR1 SGHKS, CDR2 YYEKEE (reference sequence). The protocol was immunoSEQ multiplex PCR, while the TCRdb copy is restricted to in-frame clones and leaves out a portion. The sample records under 200,000 clones, about 85% being singletons. The chain uses TRBV5-5 and TRBJ1-1; 10 bases line up with TRBD1. The sequence came from an older woman with COVID-19, enrolled during active disease. The sequenced material came from peripheral blood. In DNA, the CDR3 is TGTGCCAGCAGCTTTCCCCGGACAGGGGGATTTATGAACACTGAAGCTTTCTTT. Amino acid sequence: CASSFPRTGGFMNTEAFF.